This T cell receptor (beta chain) was captured by sequencing in a study of CD8 T cells in Susac syndrome. Whole-study results and caveats: In its TCR sequencing and HLA analysis, the study acknowledged that the number of individuals was relatively small.

On this clonotype: Antigen: not known.

The CDR3 runs 11 residues. In germline, CDR1 is GTSNPN, CDR2 SVGIG (reference sequence). Trimming took 4 bases from V and 8 from J; bases not matched to a gene: 2. RNA was extracted with the RNeasy kit, and a quantity of about 0.45 to 1 ug was reverse transcribed using random hexamers. TCRdb ran MiXCR on the immunoSEQ multiplex PCR reads and lists one entry per CDR3 protein. The sample lists around 180,000 distinct CDR3 sequences, around 96% occurring once. Sequencing of TCR beta, carried out with a high-throughput approach, was applied to CD8+ and CD4+ T cells from the blood. The sequence came from a human donor with multiple sclerosis. The V call is TRBV30, the J call TRBJ2-1; 7 bases are a match to TRBD2. Sample: CD8+ T cells from PBMCs. The CDR3 loop reads CAWTGRDEQFF. The DNA of the CDR3 is TGTGCCTGGACAGGGAGGGATGAGCAGTTCTTC.